Given below is one TCR beta chain in context. Its cognate antigen is unknown. This record belongs to a study of shared clonotypes between healthy human individuals. Study conclusions and caveats: What naive subsets generally showed was a larger estimated richness than memory subsets showed.

Naive CD45RA+ and memory CD45RA-negative subsets were split from CD4+ cells. CDR3 length equals 13 residues. CDR1 and CDR2 (germline): LNHDA, SQIVND (reference sequence). Trimming stripped 6 bases from V and 2 bases from J, with 11 bases between. Per the original data handling: Sequence data from immunoSEQ were junction-only and lacked quality scores; consequently, filtering differed. The assay was immunoSEQ multiplex PCR, and TCRdb's table has in-frame clones only and misses some. That table furnishes V, J and clone size, whereas the DNA furnished D and trimming. There are approximately 740,000 clones in the sample; about 74% occur only once, and 1.5% to 2% lies in the top ten.

This TCR was recovered from a woman younger than 45 in good health. The V call is TRBV19, the J call TRBJ2-7; the D is unclear. Sequencing was carried out using memory CD4+ T cells sorted from blood. The subset denotes: CD45RA-negative fraction. The CDR3: CASSLSYAYEQYF. The CDR3 nucleotides are TGTGCCAGTAGCCTCTCCTACGCCTACGAGCAGTACTTC. Based on the CDR3 plus reference TRBV19 and TRBJ2-7, the full variable domain is DGGITQSPKYLFRKEGQNVTLSCEQNLNHDAMYWYRQDPGQGLRLIYYSQIVNDFQKGDIAEGYSVSREKKESFPLTVTSAQKNPTAFYLCASSLSYAYEQYFGPGTRLTVT.